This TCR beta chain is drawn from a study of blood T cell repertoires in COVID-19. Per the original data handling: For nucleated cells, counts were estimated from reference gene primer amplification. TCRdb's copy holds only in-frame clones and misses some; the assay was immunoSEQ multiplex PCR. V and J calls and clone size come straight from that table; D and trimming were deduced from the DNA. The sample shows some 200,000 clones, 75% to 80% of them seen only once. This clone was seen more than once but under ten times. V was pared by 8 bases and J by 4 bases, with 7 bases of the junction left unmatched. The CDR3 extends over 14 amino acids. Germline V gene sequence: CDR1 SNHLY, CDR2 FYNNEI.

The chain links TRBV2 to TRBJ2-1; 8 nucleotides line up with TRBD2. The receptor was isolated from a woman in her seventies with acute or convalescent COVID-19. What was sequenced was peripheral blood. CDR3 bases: TGTGCCAGCCGACAGCGGGAGATTTACAATGAGCAGTTCTTC. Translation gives CASRQREIYNEQFF.